The 5 T cell receptor beta chains reported below all come from one sample, sequenced in a study of CD8 T cells in Susac syndrome. Random hexamers were used to reverse transcribe the RNA input (roughly 0.5 to 1 ug). TCRdb fed the immunoSEQ multiplex PCR reads into MiXCR, producing one record per CDR3 protein. In the table there are around 130,000 distinct CDR3 sequences, roughly 94% of which are singletons. The material sequenced was CD8+ T cells from PBMCs. The receptor set was obtained from a human donor with Susac syndrome.

The genes are TRBV7-8 and TRBJ2-1, with D perhaps given as TRBD1 or TRBD2 (5 bases each). Germline V gives CDR1 SGHVS, CDR2 FQNEAQ. This CDR3 is 16 amino acids long. V was pared by 5 bases and J by 8 bases, with 22 bases between. Here the CDR3 DNA reads TGTGCCAGCAGCCCCGAGGGTCTAGGGGTTGAAGATGAGCAGTTCTTC. This sequence encodes CASSPEGLGVEDEQFF.

The V call is TRBV28, the J call TRBJ1-5, with D uncertain. Trimming pared 3 bases from V and 9 bases from J, leaving 21 bases between. This CDR3 spans 16 amino acids. Germline-derived CDR1 and CDR2 are MDHEN and SYDVKM. The CDR3 sequence: CASSFPSPQLSRPQHF. CDR3 coding DNA: TGTGCCAGCAGTTTCCCCAGTCCTCAGTTGTCTCGGCCCCAGCATTTT.

V and J are TRBV12-3 or TRBV12-4 and TRBJ1-1; possibly TRBD1 for D (5 bases). The CDR3 is 12 residues long. Between the trimmed V and J ends, which lost 3 bases and 4 bases, there was a span of 6 bases. CDR3 bases: TGTGCCAGCAGTTTTCAGGGCACTGAAGCTTTCTTT. It encodes CASSFQGTEAFF.

This rearrangement joins TRBV13 to TRBJ2-1, with a weak D call TRBD2 (7 bases). The CDR3 runs 15 residues. V shed 2 bases and J shed 6 bases, with 14 bases lying between them. Germline-derived CDR1 and CDR2 are PRHDT and FYEKMQ (reference sequence). The CDR3 here is CASSLRGGAGNEQFF. The DNA for the CDR3 is TGTGCCAGCAGCTTACGAGGGGGGGCCGGCAATGAGCAGTTCTTC.

The chain links TRBV3-1 to TRBJ2-4; no firm D call. CDR3 size: 16 residues. Germline loops: CDR1 LGHDT, CDR2 YNNKEL (reference sequence). V lost 0 bases, J lost 3 bases, and 12 bases lay in between. The DNA for the CDR3 is TGTGCCAGCAGCCAAGAGGGCGAGATCGGCAAAAACATTCAGTACTTC. It specifies CASSQEGEIGKNIQYF.